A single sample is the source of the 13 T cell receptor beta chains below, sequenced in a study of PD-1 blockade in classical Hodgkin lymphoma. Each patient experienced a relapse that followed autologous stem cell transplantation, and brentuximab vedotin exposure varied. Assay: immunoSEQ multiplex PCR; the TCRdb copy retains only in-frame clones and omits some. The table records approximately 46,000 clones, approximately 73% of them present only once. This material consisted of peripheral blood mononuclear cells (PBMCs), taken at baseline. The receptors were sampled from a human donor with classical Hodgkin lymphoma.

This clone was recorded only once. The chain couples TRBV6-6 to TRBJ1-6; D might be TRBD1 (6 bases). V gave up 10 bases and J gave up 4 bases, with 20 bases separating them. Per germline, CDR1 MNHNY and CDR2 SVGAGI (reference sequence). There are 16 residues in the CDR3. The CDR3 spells CATNQDSSVYNSPLHF. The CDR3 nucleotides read TGTGCCACCAACCAGGACAGCTCCGTTTATAATTCACCCCTCCACTTT.

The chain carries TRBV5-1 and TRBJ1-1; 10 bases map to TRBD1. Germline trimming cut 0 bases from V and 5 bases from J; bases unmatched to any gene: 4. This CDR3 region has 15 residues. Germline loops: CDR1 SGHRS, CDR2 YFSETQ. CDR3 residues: CASSLALGQGTEAFF. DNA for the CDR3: TGCGCCAGCAGCTTGGCCTTGGGACAGGGGACTGAAGCTTTCTTT.

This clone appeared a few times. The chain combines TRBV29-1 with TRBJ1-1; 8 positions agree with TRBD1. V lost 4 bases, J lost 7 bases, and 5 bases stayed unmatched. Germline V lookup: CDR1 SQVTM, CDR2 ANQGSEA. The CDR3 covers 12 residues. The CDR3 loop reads CSVAGQGDEAFF. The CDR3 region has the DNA TGCAGCGTTGCAGGACAGGGTGATGAAGCTTTCTTT.

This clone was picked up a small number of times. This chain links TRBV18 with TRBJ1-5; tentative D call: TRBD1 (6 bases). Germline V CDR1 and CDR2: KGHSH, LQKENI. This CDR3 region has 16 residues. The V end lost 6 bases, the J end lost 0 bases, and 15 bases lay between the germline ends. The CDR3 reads CASSLTGSYSNQPQHF. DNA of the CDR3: TGTGCCAGCTCCCTGACAGGATCTTATAGCAATCAGCCCCAGCATTTT.

The CDR3 loop reads CASSLEGVGTGERDTQYF. The CDR3 DNA reads TGTGCCAGCAGCTTAGAGGGGGTGGGGACAGGGGAAAGAGATACGCAGTATTTT. The chain employs TRBV7-9 and TRBJ2-3; 10 nucleotides match TRBD1. CDR1 is SEHNR, CDR2 FQNEAQ, per germline (reference sequence). J lost 5 bases, V lost 1 base, and 12 bases had no gene match. The CDR3 covers 18 residues.

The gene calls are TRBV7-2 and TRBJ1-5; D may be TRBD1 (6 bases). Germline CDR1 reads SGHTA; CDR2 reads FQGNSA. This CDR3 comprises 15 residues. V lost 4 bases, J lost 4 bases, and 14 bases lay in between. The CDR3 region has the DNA TGTGCCAGCAGCTCCGGGGGCAGGGGTAATCAGCCCCAGCATTTT. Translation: CASSSGGRGNQPQHF.

For the CDR3, the DNA is TGTGCCAGCAGCCGACCGAACACTGAAGCTTTCTTT. Translated, it gives CASSRPNTEAFF. This chain joins TRBV6-1 and TRBJ1-1; D is unresolved. V gave up 6 bases and J gave up 1 base, with 6 bases separating them. The length of the CDR3 is 12 residues. Germline CDR1 reads MNHNS; CDR2 reads SASEGT.

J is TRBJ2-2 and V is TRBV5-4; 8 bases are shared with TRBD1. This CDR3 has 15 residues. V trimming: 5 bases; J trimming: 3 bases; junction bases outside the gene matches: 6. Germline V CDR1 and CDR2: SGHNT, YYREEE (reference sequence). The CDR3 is CASSQEDRDTGELFF. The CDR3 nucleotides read TGTGCCAGCAGTCAGGAGGACAGGGACACCGGGGAGCTGTTTTTT.

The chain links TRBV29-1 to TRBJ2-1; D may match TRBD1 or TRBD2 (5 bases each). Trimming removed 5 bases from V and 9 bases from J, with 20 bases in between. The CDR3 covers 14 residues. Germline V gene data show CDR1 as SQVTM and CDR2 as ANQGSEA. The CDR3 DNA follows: TGCAGCGTTCGGGACGGAGCCCCTTCGGTTGAGCAGTTCTTC. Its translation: CSVRDGAPSVEQFF.

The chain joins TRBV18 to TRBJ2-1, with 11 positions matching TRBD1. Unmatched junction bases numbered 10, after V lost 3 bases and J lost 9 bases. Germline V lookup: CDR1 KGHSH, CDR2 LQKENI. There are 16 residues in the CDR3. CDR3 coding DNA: TGTGCCAGCTCACCGACTCGGGACAGGGGGTTTAGTGAGCAGTTCTTC. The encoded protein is CASSPTRDRGFSEQFF.

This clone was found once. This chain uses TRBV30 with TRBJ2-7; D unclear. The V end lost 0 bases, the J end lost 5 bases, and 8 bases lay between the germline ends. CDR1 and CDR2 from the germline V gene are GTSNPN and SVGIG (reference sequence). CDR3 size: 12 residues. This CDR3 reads CAWSVPPHEQYF. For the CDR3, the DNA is TGTGCCTGGAGTGTACCACCTCACGAGCAGTACTTC.

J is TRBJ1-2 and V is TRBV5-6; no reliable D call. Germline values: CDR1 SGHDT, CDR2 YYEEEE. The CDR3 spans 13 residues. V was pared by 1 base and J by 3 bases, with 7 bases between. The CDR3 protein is CASSLPADYGYTF. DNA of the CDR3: TGTGCCAGCAGCTTGCCAGCGGACTATGGCTACACCTTC.

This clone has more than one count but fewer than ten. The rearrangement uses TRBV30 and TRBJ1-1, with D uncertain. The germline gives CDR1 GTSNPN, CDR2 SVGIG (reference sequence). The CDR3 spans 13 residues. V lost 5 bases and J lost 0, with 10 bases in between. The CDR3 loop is CAWAGRVNTEAFF. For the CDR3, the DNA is TGTGCCTGGGCCGGACGGGTGAACACTGAAGCTTTCTTT.